These T cell receptor beta chains were read from a single sample in a study of blood T cell repertoires in COVID-19. This table comes from immunoSEQ multiplex PCR, and its TCRdb copy is limited to in-frame clones, with some not included. The sample shows tens of thousands of clones, 85% to 90% of them seen only once. The specimen was peripheral blood. Receptor source: a man at least 80 years old with acute or convalescent COVID-19. Each CDR3 is given with its conserved first and last residue. A D gene is named only where the DNA matches it firmly. Clone size is given for some rows only: seen once, a few or many times, or a class if the clone is expanded.

clone size: -; V gene: TRBV2; D gene: -; J gene: TRBJ1-2; CDR3 protein: CASTGGGNYGYTF; CDR3 DNA: TGTGCCAGCACCGGGGGGGGCAACTATGGCTACACCTTC
clone size: once; V gene: TRBV29-1; D gene: -; J gene: TRBJ1-2; CDR3 protein: CSLAALGSPGYTF; CDR3 DNA: TGCAGCCTAGCAGCGTTGGGATCTCCTGGCTACACCTTC
clone size: -; V gene: TRBV27; D gene: -; J gene: TRBJ1-3; CDR3 protein: CASSPHNSGNTIYF; CDR3 DNA: TGTGCCAGCAGTCCACATAACTCTGGAAACACCATATATTTT
clone size: -; V gene: TRBV27; D gene: TRBD1; J gene: TRBJ1-2; CDR3 protein: CASRFIGDSGNYGYTF; CDR3 DNA: TGTGCCAGCAGATTCATTGGGGACAGCGGGAACTATGGCTACACCTTC
clone size: -; V gene: TRBV11-2; D gene: -; J gene: TRBJ1-4; CDR3 protein: CASSPKGGWGGASNEKLFF; CDR3 DNA: TGTGCCAGCAGCCCAAAGGGAGGGTGGGGAGGGGCATCTAATGAAAAACTGTTTTTT
clone size: -; V gene: TRBV19; D gene: -; J gene: TRBJ1-2; CDR3 protein: CASSIRTAPIGGGYTF; CDR3 DNA: TGTGCCAGTAGTATCCGGACGGCCCCAATTGGAGGTGGCTACACCTTC
clone size: -; V gene: TRBV28; D gene: TRBD1; J gene: TRBJ2-1; CDR3 protein: CASAPTGGLSYNEQFF; CDR3 DNA: TGTGCCTCCGCCCCGACAGGGGGTTTGTCTTACAATGAGCAGTTCTTC
clone size: -; V gene: TRBV19; D gene: -; J gene: TRBJ1-1; CDR3 protein: CASSTAEGRNTEAFF; CDR3 DNA: TGTGCCAGTAGTACCGCGGAGGGGAGGAACACTGAAGCTTTCTTT
clone size: -; V gene: TRBV19; D gene: -; J gene: TRBJ2-1; CDR3 protein: CASSIQRASSQFF; CDR3 DNA: TGTGCCAGTAGTATACAAAGGGCTAGCTCGCAGTTCTTC
clone size: -; V gene: TRBV21-1; D gene: -; J gene: TRBJ2-5; CDR3 protein: CASSKRPRGQQQETQYF; CDR3 DNA: TGTGCCAGCAGCAAAAGGCCCAGAGGACAGCAACAAGAGACCCAGTACTTC
clone size: -; V gene: TRBV19; D gene: TRBD1; J gene: TRBJ2-5; CDR3 protein: CASSIPDRVVETQYF; CDR3 DNA: TGTGCCAGTAGTATCCCTGACAGGGTTGTAGAGACCCAGTACTTC
clone size: -; V gene: TRBV9; D gene: -; J gene: TRBJ2-7; CDR3 protein: CASSVATGWVYEQYF; CDR3 DNA: TGTGCCAGCAGCGTAGCTACCGGGTGGGTCTACGAGCAGTACTTC
clone size: -; V gene: TRBV7-9; D gene: TRBD1; J gene: TRBJ1-5; CDR3 protein: CASRPTGFHNQPQHF; CDR3 DNA: TGTGCCAGCAGGCCGACAGGGTTCCACAATCAGCCCCAGCATTTT
clone size: -; V gene: TRBV6-5; D gene: -; J gene: TRBJ2-3; CDR3 protein: CASRRRGHGTDTQYF; CDR3 DNA: TGTGCCAGCAGGAGACGGGGACACGGGACAGATACGCAGTATTTT
clone size: -; V gene: TRBV16; D gene: TRBD1; J gene: TRBJ1-3; CDR3 protein: CASSPLGDSSGNTIYF; CDR3 DNA: TGTGCCAGCAGCCCCCTCGGGGACAGCTCTGGAAACACCATATATTTT
clone size: -; V gene: TRBV12-5; D gene: TRBD1; J gene: TRBJ1-2; CDR3 protein: CASGPGTGEGNYGYTF; CDR3 DNA: TGTGCTAGTGGTCCGGGGACAGGGGAGGGTAACTATGGCTACACCTTC
clone size: -; V gene: TRBV7-9; D gene: TRBD1; J gene: TRBJ1-1; CDR3 protein: CASSLVGQGLTEAFF; CDR3 DNA: TGTGCCAGCAGCTTGGTGGGACAGGGGCTCACTGAAGCTTTCTTT
clone size: -; V gene: TRBV19; D gene: -; J gene: TRBJ1-5; CDR3 protein: CASSIRPTSSGQPQHF; CDR3 DNA: TGTGCCAGTAGTATACGTCCTACTTCCTCGGGTCAGCCCCAGCATTTT
clone size: -; V gene: TRBV3-1/TRBV3-2; D gene: -; J gene: TRBJ1-1; CDR3 protein: CASSQIQHTEAFF; CDR3 DNA: TGTGCCAGCAGCCAAATACAACACACTGAAGCTTTCTTT
clone size: -; V gene: TRBV5-4; D gene: -; J gene: TRBJ1-4; CDR3 protein: CASSLKGNEKLFF; CDR3 DNA: TGTGCCAGCAGCTTGAAGGGGAATGAAAAACTGTTTTTT
clone size: -; V gene: TRBV2; D gene: -; J gene: TRBJ1-6; CDR3 protein: CASSEQPPENSPLHF; CDR3 DNA: TGTGCCAGCAGTGAACAACCCCCGGAGAATTCACCCCTCCACTTT
clone size: few; V gene: TRBV3-1/TRBV3-2; D gene: TRBD1; J gene: TRBJ1-4; CDR3 protein: CAAGQGTANEKLFF; CDR3 DNA: TGTGCCGCGGGACAGGGAACCGCTAATGAAAAACTGTTTTTT
clone size: -; V gene: TRBV10-3; D gene: -; J gene: TRBJ1-5; CDR3 protein: CAISESAREYAPQHF; CDR3 DNA: TGTGCCATCAGTGAGTCTGCCAGGGAATATGCGCCCCAGCATTTT
clone size: -; V gene: TRBV18; D gene: -; J gene: TRBJ1-1; CDR3 protein: CASSPGIRDEAFF; CDR3 DNA: TGTGCCAGCTCACCAGGGATTCGGGATGAAGCTTTCTTT
clone size: -; V gene: TRBV19; D gene: TRBD1; J gene: TRBJ1-6; CDR3 protein: CASSIRSRGNSPLHF; CDR3 DNA: TGTGCCAGTAGTATAAGGTCCAGGGGGAATTCACCCCTCCACTTT
clone size: -; V gene: TRBV6-6; D gene: -; J gene: TRBJ2-7; CDR3 protein: CASSYSFEGREQYF; CDR3 DNA: TGTGCCAGCAGTTACTCTTTTGAAGGGAGGGAGCAGTACTTC
clone size: -; V gene: TRBV3-1/TRBV3-2; D gene: -; J gene: TRBJ1-2; CDR3 protein: CASSQAGGRGGYTF; CDR3 DNA: TGTGCCAGCAGCCAAGCAGGAGGTCGCGGGGGCTACACCTTC
clone size: -; V gene: TRBV5-6; D gene: -; J gene: TRBJ1-6; CDR3 protein: CASSLRAGVTYNSPLHF; CDR3 DNA: TGTGCCAGCAGCCTGAGGGCAGGGGTCACCTATAATTCACCCCTCCACTTT
clone size: -; V gene: TRBV5-1; D gene: -; J gene: TRBJ2-1; CDR3 protein: CASSLQGGTYNEQFF; CDR3 DNA: TGCGCCAGCAGCTTGCAGGGGGGTACCTACAATGAGCAGTTCTTC
clone size: -; V gene: TRBV19; D gene: TRBD2; J gene: TRBJ2-3; CDR3 protein: CASSRLAGGIDTQYF; CDR3 DNA: TGTGCCAGTAGTCGACTAGCGGGGGGGATCGATACGCAGTATTTT
clone size: once; V gene: TRBV5-8; D gene: -; J gene: TRBJ1-1; CDR3 protein: CASSRHSEAFF; CDR3 DNA: TGTGCCAGCAGCCGACATTCTGAAGCTTTCTTT
clone size: -; V gene: TRBV30; D gene: -; J gene: TRBJ1-1; CDR3 protein: CAWSRGAGTEAFF; CDR3 DNA: TGTGCCTGGAGTAGGGGTGCCGGCACTGAAGCTTTCTTT
clone size: -; V gene: TRBV29-1; D gene: -; J gene: TRBJ1-3; CDR3 protein: CSVETGLSGNTIYF; CDR3 DNA: TGCAGCGTTGAAACAGGCCTCTCTGGAAACACCATATATTTT